This TCR beta chain originates from a study of cytomegalovirus exposure and HLA in healthy donors. Study-wide points: HLA allele associations emerged for around 16,000 TCR beta sequences in a later analysis, at 0.05 false discovery rate. Prior analysis indicated that the majority of TCR beta V segments exhibited productivity approximately 87% or approximately 30% of the time. Three CMV-associated chains were confirmed in vitro to be specific for CMV antigens.

It was with 60 Vbeta and 13 Jbeta primers that the PCR ran. Only in-frame clones appear in the TCRdb table, and some are missing; sequencing was by immunoSEQ multiplex PCR. The sample has 150,000 or so clones; roughly 80% are singletons. Per germline, CDR1 SGHAT and CDR2 FQNNGV. This CDR3 comprises 13 residues. Germline trimming cut 6 bases from V and 5 bases from J; bases unmatched to any gene: 6. Remarks on this clone: Antigen specificity is unknown.

The receptor's source is a male donor in good health and CMV-seropositive. The genes are TRBV11-2 and TRBJ2-5, with 7 bases matching TRBD2. The specimen was PBMCs. The CDR3 reads CASRPSSGETQYF. DNA of the CDR3: TGTGCCAGCAGGCCCTCTAGCGGCGAGACCCAGTACTTC.